This TCR beta chain was documented in a study of identifying expanded T cells in peripheral blood. Notes on the study in general: About 1.2 clones differed between technical replicates, versus around 16 and 19 over time. Across healthy donors, higher total template counts meant significantly greater approximately two-week count variance.

In this sample, this clone turned up many times. No antigen is known for it. Collection occurred without any documented infections or immune events in donors. The table came from immunoSEQ multiplex PCR; TCRdb's copy has only in-frame clones and leaves some out. The sample has approximately 140,000 clones; 65% to 90% are singletons. What was sequenced was blood. This receptor was identified in a person between 18 and 70 years old in good health.

In DNA form, the CDR3 reads TGTGCCAGCAGTGTTGCAGCGGGGCCTGATGAGCAGTTCTTC. Protein: CASSVAAGPDEQFF. The chain is built from TRBV25-1 and TRBJ2-1; 7 positions match TRBD2. V gave up 4 bases and J gave up 8 bases; unmatched junction bases: 8. CDR3 length: 14 residues. From germline, CDR1 is MGHDK and CDR2 SYGVNS.